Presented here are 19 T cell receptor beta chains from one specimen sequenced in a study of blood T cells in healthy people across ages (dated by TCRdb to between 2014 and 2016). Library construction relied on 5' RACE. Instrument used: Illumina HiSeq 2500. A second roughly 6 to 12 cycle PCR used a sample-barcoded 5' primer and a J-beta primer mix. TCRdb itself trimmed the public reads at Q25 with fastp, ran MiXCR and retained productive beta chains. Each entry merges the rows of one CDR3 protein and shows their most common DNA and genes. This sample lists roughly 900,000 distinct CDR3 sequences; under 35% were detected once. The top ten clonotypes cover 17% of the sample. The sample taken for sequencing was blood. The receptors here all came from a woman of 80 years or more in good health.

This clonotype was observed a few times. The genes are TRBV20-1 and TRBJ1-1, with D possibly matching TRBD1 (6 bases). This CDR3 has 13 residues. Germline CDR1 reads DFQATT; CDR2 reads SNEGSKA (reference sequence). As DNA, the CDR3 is TGCACTCTACAGGGTATTGTGAACACTGAAGCTTTCTTT. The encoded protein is CTLQGIVNTEAFF.

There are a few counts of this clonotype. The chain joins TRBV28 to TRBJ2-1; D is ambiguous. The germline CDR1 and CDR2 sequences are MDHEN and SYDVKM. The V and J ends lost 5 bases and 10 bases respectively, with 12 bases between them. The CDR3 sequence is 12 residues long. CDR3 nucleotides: TGTGCCAGCAGTACCACCTTAGAGGAGCAGTTCTTC. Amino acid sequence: CASSTTLEEQFF.

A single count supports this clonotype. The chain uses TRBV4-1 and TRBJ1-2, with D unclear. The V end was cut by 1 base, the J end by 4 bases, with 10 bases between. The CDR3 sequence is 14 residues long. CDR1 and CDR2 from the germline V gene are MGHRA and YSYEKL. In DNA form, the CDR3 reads TGCGCCAGCAGCCAAGTCACAGCTAGCTATGGCTACACCTTC. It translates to CASSQVTASYGYTF.

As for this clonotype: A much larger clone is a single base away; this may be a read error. The chain's CDR3 is CAGSYVGLDEQFF. The DNA of the CDR3 is TGTGCCGGCAGTTACGTAGGCCTCGATGAGCAGTTCTTC. The chain uses TRBV6-2 or TRBV6-3 and TRBJ2-1, with no clear D. Germline V lookup: CDR1 MNHEY, CDR2 SVGEGT. This CDR3 comprises 13 residues.

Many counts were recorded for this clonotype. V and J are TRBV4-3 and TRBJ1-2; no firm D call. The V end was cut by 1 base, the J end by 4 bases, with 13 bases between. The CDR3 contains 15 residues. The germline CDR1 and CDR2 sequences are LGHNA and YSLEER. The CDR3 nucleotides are TGCGCCAGCAGCCAAGGGGTGATTGAGACCTATGGCTACACCTTC. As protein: CASSQGVIETYGYTF.

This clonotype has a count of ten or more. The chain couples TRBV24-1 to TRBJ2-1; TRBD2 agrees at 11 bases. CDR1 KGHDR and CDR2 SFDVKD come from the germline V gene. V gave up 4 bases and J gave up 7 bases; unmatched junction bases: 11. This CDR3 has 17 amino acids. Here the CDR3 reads CATSDPLTSGGTNEQFF. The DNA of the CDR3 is TGTGCCACCAGTGACCCTCTAACTAGCGGGGGTACGAATGAGCAGTTCTTC.

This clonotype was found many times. In DNA, the CDR3 is TGTGCCAGCAGTTTAGGGGGGAACACAGATACGCAGTATTTT. Its translation: CASSLGGNTDTQYF. V and J are TRBV12-3 or TRBV12-4 and TRBJ2-3; D tentatively reads TRBD1 or TRBD2 (5 bases each). CDR3 size: 14 residues. The V gene lost 1 base and the J gene lost 2 bases, with 7 bases spanning the gap.

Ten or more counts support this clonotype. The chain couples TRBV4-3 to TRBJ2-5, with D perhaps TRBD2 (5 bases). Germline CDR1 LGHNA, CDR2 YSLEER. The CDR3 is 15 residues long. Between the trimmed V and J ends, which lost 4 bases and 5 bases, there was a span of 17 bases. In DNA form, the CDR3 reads TGCGCCAGCAGCCTAGGACTGGCCCCTAGTGAGACCCAGTACTTC. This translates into CASSLGLAPSETQYF.

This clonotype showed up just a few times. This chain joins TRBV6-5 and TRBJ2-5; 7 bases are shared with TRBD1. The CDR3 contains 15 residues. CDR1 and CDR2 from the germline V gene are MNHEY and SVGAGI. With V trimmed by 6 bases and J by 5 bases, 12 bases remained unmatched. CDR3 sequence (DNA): TGTGCCAGCAGAATCGACAGGGAAAGGGGGGAGACCCAGTACTTC. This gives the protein CASRIDRERGETQYF.

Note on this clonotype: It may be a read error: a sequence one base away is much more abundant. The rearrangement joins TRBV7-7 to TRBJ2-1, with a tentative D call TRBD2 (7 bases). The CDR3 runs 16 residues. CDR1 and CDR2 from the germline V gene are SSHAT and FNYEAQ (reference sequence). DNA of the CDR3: TGTGCTGGCAGCTTAGCACCGGGGGGCCTTGGAAATGAGCAGTTCTTC. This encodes CAGSLAPGGLGNEQFF.

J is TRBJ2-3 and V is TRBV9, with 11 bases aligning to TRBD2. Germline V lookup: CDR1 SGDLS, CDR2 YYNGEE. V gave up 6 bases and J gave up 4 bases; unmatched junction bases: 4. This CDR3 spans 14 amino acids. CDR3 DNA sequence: TGTGCCAGCAACGAGGGACTAGCGGCAGATACGCAGTATTTT. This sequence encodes CASNEGLAADTQYF. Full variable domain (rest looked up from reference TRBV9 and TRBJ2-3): DSGVTQTPKHLITATGQRVTLRCSPRSGDLSVYWYQQSLDQGLQFLIQYYNGEERAKGNILERFSAQQFPDLHSELNLSSLELGDSALYFCASNEGLAADTQYFGPGTRLTVL.

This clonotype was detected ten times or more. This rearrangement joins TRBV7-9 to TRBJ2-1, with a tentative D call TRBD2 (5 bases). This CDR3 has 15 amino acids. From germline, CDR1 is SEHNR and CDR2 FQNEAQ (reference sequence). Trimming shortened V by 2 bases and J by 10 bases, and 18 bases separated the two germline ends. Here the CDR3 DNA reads TGTGCCAGCAGCTTAATAAGCGGCTCTAGCAGGGAGCAGTTCTTC. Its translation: CASSLISGSSREQFF.

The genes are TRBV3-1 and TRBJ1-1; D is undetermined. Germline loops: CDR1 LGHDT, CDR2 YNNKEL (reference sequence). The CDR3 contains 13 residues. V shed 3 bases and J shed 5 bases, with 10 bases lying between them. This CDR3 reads CASSQRIETEAFF. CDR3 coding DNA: TGTGCCAGCAGCCAGAGAATAGAGACTGAAGCTTTCTTT.

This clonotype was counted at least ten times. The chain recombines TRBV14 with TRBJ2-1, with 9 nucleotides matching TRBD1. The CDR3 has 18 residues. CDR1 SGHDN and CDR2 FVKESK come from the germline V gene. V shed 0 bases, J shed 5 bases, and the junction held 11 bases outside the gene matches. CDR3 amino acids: CASSQDLGGTGPNNEQFF. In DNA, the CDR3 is TGTGCCAGCAGCCAAGATCTTGGAGGGACAGGGCCTAACAATGAGCAGTTCTTC.

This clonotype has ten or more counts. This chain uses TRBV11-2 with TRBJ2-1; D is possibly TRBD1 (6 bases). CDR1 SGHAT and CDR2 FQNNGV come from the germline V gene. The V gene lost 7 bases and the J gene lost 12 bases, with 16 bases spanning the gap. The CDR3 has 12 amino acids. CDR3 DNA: TGTGCCAGCAACCATCAGGGGATCCGGCAGTTCTTC. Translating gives CASNHQGIRQFF.

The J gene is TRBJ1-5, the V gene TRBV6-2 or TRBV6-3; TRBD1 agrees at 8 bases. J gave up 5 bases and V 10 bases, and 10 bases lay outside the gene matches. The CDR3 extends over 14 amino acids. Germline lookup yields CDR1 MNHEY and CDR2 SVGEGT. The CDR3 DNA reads TGTGCCACCACCCGGGGGACAGGAGATCAGCCCCAGCATTTT. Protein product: CATTRGTGDQPQHF.

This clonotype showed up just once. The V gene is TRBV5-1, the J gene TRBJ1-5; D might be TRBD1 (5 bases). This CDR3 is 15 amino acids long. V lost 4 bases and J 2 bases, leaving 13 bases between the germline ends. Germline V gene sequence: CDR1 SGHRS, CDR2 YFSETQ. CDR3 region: CASSPGQNGNQPQHF. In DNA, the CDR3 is TGCGCCAGCAGCCCCGGACAAAATGGCAATCAGCCCCAGCATTTT. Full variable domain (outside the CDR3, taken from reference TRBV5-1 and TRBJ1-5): KAGVTQTPRYLIKTRGQQVTLSCSPISGHRSVSWYQQTPGQGLQFLFEYFSETQRNKGNFPGRFSGRQFSNSRSEMNVSTLELGDSALYLCASSPGQNGNQPQHFGDGTRLSIL.

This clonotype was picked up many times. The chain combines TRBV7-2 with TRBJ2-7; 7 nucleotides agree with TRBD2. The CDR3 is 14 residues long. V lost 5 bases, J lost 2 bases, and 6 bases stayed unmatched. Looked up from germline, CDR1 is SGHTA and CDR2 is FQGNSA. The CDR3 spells CASSTGLVAYEQYF. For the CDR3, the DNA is TGTGCCAGCAGCACCGGACTAGTGGCCTACGAGCAGTACTTC.

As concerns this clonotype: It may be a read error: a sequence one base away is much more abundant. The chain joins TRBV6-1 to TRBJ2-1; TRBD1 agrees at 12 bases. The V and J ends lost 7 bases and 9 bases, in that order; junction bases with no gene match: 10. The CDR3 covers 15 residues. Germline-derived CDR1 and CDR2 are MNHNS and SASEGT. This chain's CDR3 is CASTLGTGGHSEQFF. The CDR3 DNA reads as TGTGCCAGCACCTTGGGGACAGGGGGCCATAGTGAGCAGTTCTTC.